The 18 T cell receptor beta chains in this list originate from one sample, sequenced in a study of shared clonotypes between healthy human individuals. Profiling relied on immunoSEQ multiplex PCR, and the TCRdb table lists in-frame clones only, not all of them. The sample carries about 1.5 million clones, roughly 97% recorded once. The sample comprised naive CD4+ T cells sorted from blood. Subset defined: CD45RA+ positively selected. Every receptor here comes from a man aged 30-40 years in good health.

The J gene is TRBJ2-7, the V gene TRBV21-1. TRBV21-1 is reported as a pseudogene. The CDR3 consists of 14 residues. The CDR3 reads CASSLGYRVLEQYF. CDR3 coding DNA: TGTGCCAGCAGCCTGGGATACAGAGTGCTCGAGCAGTACTTC.

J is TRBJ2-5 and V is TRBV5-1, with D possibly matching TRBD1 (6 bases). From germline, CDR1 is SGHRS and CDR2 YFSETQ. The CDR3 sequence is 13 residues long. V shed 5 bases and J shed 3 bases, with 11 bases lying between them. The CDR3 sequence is CASRRGGEETQYF. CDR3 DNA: TGCGCCAGCAGACGAGGGGGAGAAGAGACCCAGTACTTC.

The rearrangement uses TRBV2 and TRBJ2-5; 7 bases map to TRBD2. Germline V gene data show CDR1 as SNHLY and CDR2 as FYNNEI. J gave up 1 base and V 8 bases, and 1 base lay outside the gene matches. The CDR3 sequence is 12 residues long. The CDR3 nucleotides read TGTGCCAGCGCTAGCGGCCAAGAGACCCAGTACTTC. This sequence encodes CASASGQETQYF.

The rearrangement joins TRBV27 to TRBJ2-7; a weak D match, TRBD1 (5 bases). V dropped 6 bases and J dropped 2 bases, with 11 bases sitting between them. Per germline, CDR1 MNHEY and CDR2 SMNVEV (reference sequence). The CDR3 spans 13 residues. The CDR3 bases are TGTGCCAGCAGCGACAGTACTCCCTACGAGCAGTACTTC. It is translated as CASSDSTPYEQYF.

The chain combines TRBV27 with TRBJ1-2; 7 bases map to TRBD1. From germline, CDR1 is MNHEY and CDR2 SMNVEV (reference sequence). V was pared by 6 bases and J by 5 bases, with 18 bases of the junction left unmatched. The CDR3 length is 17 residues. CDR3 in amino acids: CASRTFIHRGQSYGYTF. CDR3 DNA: TGTGCCAGCAGAACGTTCATCCACAGGGGACAGTCGTATGGCTACACCTTC.

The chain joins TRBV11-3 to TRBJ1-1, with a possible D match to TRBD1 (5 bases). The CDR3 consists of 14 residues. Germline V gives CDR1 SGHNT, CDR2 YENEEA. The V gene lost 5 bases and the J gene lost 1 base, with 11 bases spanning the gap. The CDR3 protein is CASSAGTRNTEAFF. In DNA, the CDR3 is TGTGCCAGCAGCGCCGGGACCCGGAACACTGAAGCTTTCTTT. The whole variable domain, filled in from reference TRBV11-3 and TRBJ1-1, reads EAGVVQSPRYKIIEKKQPVAFWCNPISGHNTLYWYLQNLGQGPELLIRYENEEAVDDSQLPKDRFSAERLKGVDSTLKIQPAELGDSAVYLCASSAGTRNTEAFFGQGTRLTVV.

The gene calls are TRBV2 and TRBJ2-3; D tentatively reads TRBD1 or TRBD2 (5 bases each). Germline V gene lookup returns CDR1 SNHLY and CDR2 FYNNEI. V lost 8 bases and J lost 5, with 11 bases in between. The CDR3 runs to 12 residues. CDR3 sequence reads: CASVTRGDTQYF. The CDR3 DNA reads TGTGCCAGCGTCACGAGGGGAGATACGCAGTATTTT.

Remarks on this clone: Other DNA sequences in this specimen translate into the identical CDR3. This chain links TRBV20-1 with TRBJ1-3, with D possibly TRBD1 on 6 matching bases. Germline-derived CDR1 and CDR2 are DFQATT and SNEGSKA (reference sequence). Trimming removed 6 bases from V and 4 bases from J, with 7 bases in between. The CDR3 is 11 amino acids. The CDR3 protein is CSAGQGNTIYF. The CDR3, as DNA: TGCAGTGCAGGACAGGGAAACACCATATATTTT.

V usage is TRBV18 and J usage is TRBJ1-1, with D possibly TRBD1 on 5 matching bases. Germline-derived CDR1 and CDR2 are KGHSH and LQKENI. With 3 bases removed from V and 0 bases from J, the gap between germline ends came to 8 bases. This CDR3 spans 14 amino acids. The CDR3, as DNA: TGTGCCAGCTCACCCGGGACCCTGAACACTGAAGCTTTCTTT. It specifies CASSPGTLNTEAFF.

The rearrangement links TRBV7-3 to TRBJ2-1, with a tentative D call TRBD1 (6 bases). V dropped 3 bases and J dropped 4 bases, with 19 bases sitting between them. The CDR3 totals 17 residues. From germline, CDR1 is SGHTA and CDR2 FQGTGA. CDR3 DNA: TGTGCCAGCAGCTTTACAGGGAAAAGGGGAGCATACAATGAGCAGTTCTTC. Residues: CASSFTGKRGAYNEQFF. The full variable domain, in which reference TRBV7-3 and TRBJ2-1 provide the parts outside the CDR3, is GAGVSQTPSNKVTEKGKYVELRCDPISGHTALYWYRQSLGQGPEFLIYFQGTGAADDSGLPNDRFFAVRPEGSVSTLKIQRTERGDSAVYLCASSFTGKRGAYNEQFFGPGTRLTVL.

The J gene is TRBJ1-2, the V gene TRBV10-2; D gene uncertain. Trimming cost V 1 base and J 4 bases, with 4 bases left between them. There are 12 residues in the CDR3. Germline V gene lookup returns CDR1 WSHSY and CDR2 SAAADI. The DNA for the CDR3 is TGCGCCAGCAGTGAGTTCCCCTATGGCTACACCTTC. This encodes CASSEFPYGYTF.

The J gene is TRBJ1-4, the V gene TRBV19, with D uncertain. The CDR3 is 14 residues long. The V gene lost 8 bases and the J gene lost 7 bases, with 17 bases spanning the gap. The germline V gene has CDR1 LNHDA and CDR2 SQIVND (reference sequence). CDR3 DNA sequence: TGTGCCAGTCAGAACGCGGGGATGGGTGAAAAACTGTTTTTT. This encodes CASQNAGMGEKLFF.

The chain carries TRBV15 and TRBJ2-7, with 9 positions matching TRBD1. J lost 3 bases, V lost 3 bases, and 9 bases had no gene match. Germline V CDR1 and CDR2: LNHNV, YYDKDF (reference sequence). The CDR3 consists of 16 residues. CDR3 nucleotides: TGTGCCACCAGCAGGGTGGCCGGGACAGGGATCTACGAGCAGTACTTC. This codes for CATSRVAGTGIYEQYF.

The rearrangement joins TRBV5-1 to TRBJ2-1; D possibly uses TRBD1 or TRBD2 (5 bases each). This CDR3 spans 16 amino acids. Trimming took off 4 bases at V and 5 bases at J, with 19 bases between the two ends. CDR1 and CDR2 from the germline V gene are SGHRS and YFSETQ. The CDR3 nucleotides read TGCGCCAGCAGCGTCGGGACGGTACAGTTGGACAATGAGCAGTTCTTC. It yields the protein CASSVGTVQLDNEQFF.

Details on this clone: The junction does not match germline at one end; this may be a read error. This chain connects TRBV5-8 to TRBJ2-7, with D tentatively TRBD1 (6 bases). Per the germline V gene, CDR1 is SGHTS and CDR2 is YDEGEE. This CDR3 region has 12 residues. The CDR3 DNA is TGTGCCAGCAGCTTGGGGGGATACCGGGACATCTTC. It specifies CASSLGGYRDIF.

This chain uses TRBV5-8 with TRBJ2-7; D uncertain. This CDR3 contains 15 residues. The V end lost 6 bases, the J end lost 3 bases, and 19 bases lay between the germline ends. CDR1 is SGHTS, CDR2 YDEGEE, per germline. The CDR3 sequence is CASTPIGFGVYEQYF. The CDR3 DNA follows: TGTGCCAGCACGCCCATCGGGTTTGGTGTCTACGAGCAGTACTTC.

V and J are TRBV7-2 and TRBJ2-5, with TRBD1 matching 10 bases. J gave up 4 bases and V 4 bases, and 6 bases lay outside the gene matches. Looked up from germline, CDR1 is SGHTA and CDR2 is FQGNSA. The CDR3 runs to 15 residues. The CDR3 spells CASSWDRGSGETQYF. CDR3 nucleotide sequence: TGTGCCAGCAGCTGGGACAGGGGCTCAGGAGAGACCCAGTACTTC.

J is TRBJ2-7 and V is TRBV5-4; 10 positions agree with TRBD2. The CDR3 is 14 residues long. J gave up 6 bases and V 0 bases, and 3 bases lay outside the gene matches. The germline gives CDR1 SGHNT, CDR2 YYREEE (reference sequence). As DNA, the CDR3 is TGTGCCAGCAGCTTGGGACTAGCGGGCCGCGAGCAGTACTTC. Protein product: CASSLGLAGREQYF.